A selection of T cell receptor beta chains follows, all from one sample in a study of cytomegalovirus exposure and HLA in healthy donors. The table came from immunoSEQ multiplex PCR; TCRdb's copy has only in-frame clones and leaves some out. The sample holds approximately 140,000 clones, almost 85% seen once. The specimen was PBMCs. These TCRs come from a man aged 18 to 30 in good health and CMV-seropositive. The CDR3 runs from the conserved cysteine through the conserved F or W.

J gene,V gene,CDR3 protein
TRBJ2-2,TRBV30,CAYPVLFTGELFF
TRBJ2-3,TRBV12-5,CASGLIPLLAGGPGTQYF
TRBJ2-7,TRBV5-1,CASTLRTGMDEQYF
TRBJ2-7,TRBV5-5,CASSWGQGGYEQYF
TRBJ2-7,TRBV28,CASSFGGGGAYEQYF
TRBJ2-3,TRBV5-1,CASSLTSGSSDTQYF
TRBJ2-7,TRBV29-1,CSAFLGGTYEQYF
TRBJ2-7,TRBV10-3,CAISDQIGEQYF
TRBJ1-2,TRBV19,CASSISGASYGYTF
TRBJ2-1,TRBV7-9,CASSTGQGNEQFF
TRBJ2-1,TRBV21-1,CASFNGVVSEQFF
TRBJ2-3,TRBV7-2,CASSLALIGGATDTQYF
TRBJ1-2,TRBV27,CASSPSQGSNYGYTF
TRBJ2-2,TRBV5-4,CASSPQGAYGDTGELFF
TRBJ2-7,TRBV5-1,CASSPDRGLTYEQYF
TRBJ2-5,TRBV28,CASSPGLSGGETQYF
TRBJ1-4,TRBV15,CATSRGTLGEKLFF
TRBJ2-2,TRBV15,CATSRDPGYTGELFF
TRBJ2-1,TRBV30,CAWSVANNEQFF
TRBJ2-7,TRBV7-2,CASSSTRVEVQYF
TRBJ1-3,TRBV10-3,CAISESSGNTIYF
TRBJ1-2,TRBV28,CAIFTRANYGYTF
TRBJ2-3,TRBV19,CASSKGQGHTDTQYF
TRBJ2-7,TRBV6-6,CASSDYSGEQYF
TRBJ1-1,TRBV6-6,CASEPFRENTEAFF
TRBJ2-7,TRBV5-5,CASSLPGWNEQYF
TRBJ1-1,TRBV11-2,CASSLGGTGVEAFF
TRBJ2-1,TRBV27,CASSNLGGPYNEQFF
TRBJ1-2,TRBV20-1,CSAASQFGYTF
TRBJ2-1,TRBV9,CASSVGYRGQGLNNEQFF
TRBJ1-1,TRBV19,CASTMWEDTEAFF
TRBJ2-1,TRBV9,CASSVGASGADEQFF
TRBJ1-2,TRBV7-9,CASSFEGIYGYTF
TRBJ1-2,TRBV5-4,CASSLAEAVTVYGYTF
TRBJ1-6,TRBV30,CAWSSSAGSPLHF
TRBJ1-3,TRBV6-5,CASSYSGTSGGNTIYF
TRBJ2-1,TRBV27,CASGSRTGNEQFF
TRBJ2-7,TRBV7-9,CSSSLVRVGRGEQYF
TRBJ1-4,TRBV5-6,CASSLASATNEKLFF
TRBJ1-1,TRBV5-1,CASSLQVLNTEAFF
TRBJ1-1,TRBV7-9,CASSQPGTEAFF
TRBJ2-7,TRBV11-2,CASSLSVEQYF
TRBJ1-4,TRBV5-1,CASSLAGQTNEKLFF
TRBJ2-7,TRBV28,CASLRFSYEQYF
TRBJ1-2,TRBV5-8,CASSRGGTIPNYGYTF
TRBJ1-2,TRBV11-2,CASSLSGGDNYGYTF
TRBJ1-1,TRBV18,CASSTFPLPRRGGGEWAFF